Detailed here is one TCR beta chain. Its antigen specificity is not known. No per-base quality is available; no much larger clone lies one base away. The source of the sample is a study of cytomegalovirus exposure and HLA in healthy donors (dated by TCRdb to about 2017). With respect to the entire study: According to an earlier analysis of around 600 of the donors, about 179 million T cells yielded some 120 million unique TCR beta sequences and approximately 300 Gb of sequence data. Among about 390 genotyped donors of the cohort, an average of around 240,000 unique TCR beta nucleotide sequences were sequenced per donor, roughly 20% of them non-productive. Every repertoire in the discovery cohort had been generated on one and the same sequencing platform. The study was designed to test whether signatures of past pathogen exposure could be identified by cataloging public T cell receptors. In the later analysis, no new phenotypic data were used to find candidate immune exposures; instead, reliance was placed on TCR beta sequences and their occurrence across donors. An earlier analysis of fewer than 750 of the donors used high-throughput TCR beta sequencing to judge whether each TCR beta V gene segment behaved as functional or pseudogenic. Using immunosequencing, the study profiled T cell repertoires from some 670 subjects and related those repertoires to cytomegalovirus serostatus. Along with the 666-subject first cohort, a separate validation cohort of over a hundred different subjects was used. Four to six DR-DQ haplotypes were handled as single units for association and clustering, since linkage in the cohort was strong. To predict cytomegalovirus infection status, the study brought together high-throughput TCR immunosequencing, statistical association of individual TCRs with disease status, and machine learning. A later genetic analysis took genome-wide SNP genotypes for about three fifths of the 666 donors and used that subset as a discovery cohort. Donor age, sex, ethnicity and CMV serostatus were collected together with the repertoire data. To study patterns of TCR occurrence, a later analysis re-analyzed previously published TCR beta repertoires from 600 to 750 donors and added high-resolution HLA genotyping. The number of typed donors differed by locus: 629-630 for A, B, C, DRB1 and DQB1; some 500 for DQA1; around 610 for DPA1; and about 470 for DPB1. An early release covering approximately 600 HLA-typed donors comprised 300 to 350 gigabases of sequencing data and tens of millions of unique TCR sequences. Of the 300 to 450 genotyped donors, 65% to 90% were placed in the genetic ancestry cluster associated with self-reported Caucasian donors. HLA typing included class I and class II loci at four-digit resolution. Study-level results and caveats: Some IMGT-functional V segments, including TRBV6-2 and TRBV6-3, could not be distinguished by the 87-base-pair reads and were therefore excluded. In a later analysis, HLA-associated TCR beta chains showed more clonal expansion and lower generation probabilities than non-associated chains that were equally common. In vitro tests confirmed that a few of the cytomegalovirus-associated TCR beta chains recognize cytomegalovirus antigens. Most TCR sequences were seen in very few donors, while some public TCRs were found in many individuals. Several of the top co-occurrence clusters appeared to be linked to parvovirus B19, influenza, CMV and Epstein-Barr virus, according to a later analysis. A later analysis associated about 18,000 TCR beta sequences with specific HLA alleles at a false discovery rate of 0.05. The classifier was reported to diagnose cytomegalovirus status with high specificity and sensitivity in both the original cohort and the validation cohort. According to a later analysis, most CMV-associated TCR beta chains appeared to be HLA-restricted, and the HLA associations seemed to be driven largely by CMV exposure. A further reported finding was that TCR beta sequences accurately predicted the HLA-A and HLA-B alleles for most subjects in the first cohort. In a later genetic analysis, a missense DCLRE1C variant was associated with V-gene and J-gene trimming of TCR beta chains, and the association was replicated in an independent cohort. Because counts were too low, more than 15 rarely observed V segments, including chromosome 9 orphons, were left out of the earlier analysis of 587 of the donors. A group of highly shared sequence variants was considered likely to be a technical artifact of the sequencing pipeline. Only TCR beta chains were sequenced in this cohort, and the absence of alpha or paired-chain data limited detectable features. Compared with the roughly 670-donor mean, donors in an Asian-associated ancestry cluster had fewer N-insertions in productive TCRs, according to a later genetic analysis. It was suggested by the authors that the approach could potentially be generalized to other disease states and immunological phenotypes. Roughly uniform sequencing depth across donors was assumed in presence/absence analyses, although this assumption may not hold. In an earlier analysis of some 500 of the donors, most TCR beta V segments were observed in productive rearrangements about 87% or about 30% of the time, broadly matching IMGT annotations. Linkage disequilibrium might explain the correlated functional status among segregating V segments, but an unknown experimental factor could not be excluded. Immune exposure information for the cohort was limited to CMV serostatus. The study gave a list of 150 to 200 TCR beta chains associated with cytomegalovirus. HLA typing was unavailable for some donors at each locus, so association tests used only the typed subset. According to a later analysis, TCR association rates differed among HLA loci, with DRB1 alleles showing the most associated TCRs and HLA-C alleles showing the fewest. When HLA alleles, especially DR and DQ, strongly co-occurred, TCR associations were difficult to assign to individual alleles.

The cohort was made up of about 610 healthy bone marrow donors. At the time of sampling, every cohort member was nominally healthy, though immune exposures that went unrecorded were likely present. The donor tested CMV seropositive, placing the donor among the 289 seropositive members of the cohort. A peripheral blood sample was collected from each donor, and TCR beta sequencing was performed on peripheral blood mononuclear cells. The Qiagen DNeasy Blood Extraction Kit was used to extract genomic DNA from the blood cell samples. V ends up 7 bases short and J 3 bases short, with an unmatched junction base count of 12. CDR1 and CDR2 (MDHEN, SYDVKM) derive from the germline V gene. The CDR3, cysteine through phenylalanine, is 16 amino acids long. The retained sequence is limited to the CDR3, 48 bases, with the frame set at the first base. Libraries were prepared through the immunoSEQ multiplex PCR assay. The multiplex PCR relied on a mix of 60 forward primers for TCR Vbeta segments and 13 reverse primers for TCR Jbeta segments. The CDR3 region of rearranged TCR beta genes was amplified from genomic DNA with a multiplex PCR assay. The Illumina HiSeq System was used to sequence the amplified TCR beta libraries as 87-base-pair reads. In the authors' own workflow: In a later analysis, tens of millions of unique TCR beta chains were counted across the 650 to 700 repertoires, and about 10 million of these chains were shared by at least two donors. Raw reads were error-corrected and collapsed into unique sequences by a nearest-neighbor algorithm in which closely related sequences were merged to remove PCR and sequencing errors. To assign V, D and J gene segments, CDR3 sequences were aligned to IMGT reference sequences. Each retained sequence needed at least a six-nucleotide match to both a V gene segment and a J gene segment. A rearrangement was called productive if the CDR3 had no stop codons and remained in frame with V and J, and every other rearrangement was called non-productive. CDR3 was defined according to IMGT convention as the region running from the second conserved V-encoded cysteine to the conserved J-encoded phenylalanine. In an earlier analysis of around 570 of the donors, sequences lacking an unambiguous match to a single V gene segment were excluded. An earlier analysis of around 600 of the donors classified V segments as functional when productive rearrangements were above 56.7% and as segregating when the standard deviation between donors was above 5%. To diagnose cytomegalovirus status from the catalog of TCR beta chain sequences, a statistical classification framework was built. V and J gene assignment, in a later analysis, came from comparing TCR nucleotide sequences with IMGT/GENE-DB human TR gene sequences. In a later analysis, CDR3 sequences and most-parsimonious VDJ recombination scenarios were assigned using the TCRdist pipeline. In a later analysis, each TCR beta chain was defined by its CDR3 amino acid sequence together with its V-gene family, and reads lacking a unique V-gene family were excluded. To address suspected cross-contamination and a sequencing artifact, a later analysis removed 592 highly shared, low-generation-probability nucleotide sequences. In a later analysis, a clonal expansion index was calculated for each public chain from normalized within-repertoire ranks of inferred template counts. Generation probabilities in a later analysis came from a VDJ recombination model fitted to out-of-frame rearrangements, and those results were checked against IGoR. In a later analysis, TCR-TCR, TCR-HLA and TCR-CMV co-occurrence was scored with hypergeometric tests, and a repertoire-size bias correction was applied to TCR pairs. A later analysis estimated false discovery rates by permuting HLA or CMV assignments 20 times. In a later analysis, co-occurring TCRs were grouped using DBSCAN, and TCRdist sequence similarity was added for clustering within HLA-allele-positive subsets. Repertoires with fewer than 30,000 or more than 120,000 public chains, plus five repertoires with anomalous nucleotide sharing, were excluded from co-occurrence clustering. TCRdb stores this immuneACCESS table with in-frame sequences only. Part of the clones is absent; in the studies checked, under half of the shortfall reflects unresolved V genes, and no reason is known for the rest. The V and J calls and clone size are taken from that table; D and trimming were inferred from the DNA. A total of 120,000 or so clones appear in this sample, 80% to 90% of them only once. More than 3.5% of the sample is taken by the ten largest.

Sample: PBMCs. The receptor was derived from a middle-aged woman in good health and CMV-seropositive. This chain is built from TRBV28 and TRBJ2-7; TRBD1 agrees with 10 junctional bases. The nucleotide sequence is TGTGCCAGCAAAGAAGGTCCGGGACAGGGGAGCTACGAGCAGTACTTC. The resulting protein is CASKEGPGQGSYEQYF.